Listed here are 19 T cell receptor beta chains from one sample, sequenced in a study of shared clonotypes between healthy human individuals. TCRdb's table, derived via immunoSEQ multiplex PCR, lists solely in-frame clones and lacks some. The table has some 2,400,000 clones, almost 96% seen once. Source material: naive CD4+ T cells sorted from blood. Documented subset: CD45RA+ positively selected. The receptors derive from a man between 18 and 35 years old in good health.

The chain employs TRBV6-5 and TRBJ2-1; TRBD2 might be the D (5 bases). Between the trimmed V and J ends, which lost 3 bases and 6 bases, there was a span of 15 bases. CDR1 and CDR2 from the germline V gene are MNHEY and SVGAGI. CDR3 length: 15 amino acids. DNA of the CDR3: TGTGCCAGCAGTTATAAGGAACTAGTGATCAATGAGCAGTTCTTC. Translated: CASSYKELVINEQFF.

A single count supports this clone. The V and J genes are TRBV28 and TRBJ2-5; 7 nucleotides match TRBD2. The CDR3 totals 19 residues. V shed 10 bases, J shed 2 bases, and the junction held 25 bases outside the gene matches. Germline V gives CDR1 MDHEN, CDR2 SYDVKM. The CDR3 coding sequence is TGTGCCACGAAGTACGGGAGGTTTGGCGGGCTGAGGGAGCAAGAGACCCAGTACTTC. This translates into CATKYGRFGGLREQETQYF.

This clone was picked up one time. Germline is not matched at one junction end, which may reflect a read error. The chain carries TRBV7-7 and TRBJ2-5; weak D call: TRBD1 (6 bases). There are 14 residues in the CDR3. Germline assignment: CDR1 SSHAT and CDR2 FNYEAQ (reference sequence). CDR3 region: CASSLGPGGETQYF. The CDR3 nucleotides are TGTGCTAGCAGCTTAGGGCCTGGGGGCGAGACCCAGTACTTC.

The CDR3 DNA sequence: TGTGCCAGCAGCCGGGACAGGGCCCGCGAGCAGTACTTC. It yields the protein CASSRDRAREQYF. The chain carries TRBV27 and TRBJ2-7; TRBD1 agrees at 9 bases. After removal of 6 bases from V and 6 bases from J, the junction contained 6 bases not matched to a gene. Germline V CDR1 and CDR2: MNHEY, SMNVEV (reference sequence). The CDR3 contains 13 residues.

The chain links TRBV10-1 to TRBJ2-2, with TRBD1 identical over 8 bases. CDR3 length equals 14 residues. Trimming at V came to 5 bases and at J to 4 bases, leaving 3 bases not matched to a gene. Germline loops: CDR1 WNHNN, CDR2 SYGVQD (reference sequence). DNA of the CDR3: TGCGCCAGCAGTCAGGACAGGGTCACCGGGGAGCTGTTTTTT. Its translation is CASSQDRVTGELFF.

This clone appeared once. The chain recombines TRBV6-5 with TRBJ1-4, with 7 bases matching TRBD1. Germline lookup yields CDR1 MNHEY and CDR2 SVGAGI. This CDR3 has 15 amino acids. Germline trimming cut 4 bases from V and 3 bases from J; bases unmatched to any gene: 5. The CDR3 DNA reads TGTGCCAGCAGTTTCCAGGGGGAACCTAATGAAAAACTGTTTTTT. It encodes CASSFQGEPNEKLFF.

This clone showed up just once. This chain's CDR3 is CASSLFRGGNNQPQHF. The CDR3, as DNA: TGTGCCAGCAGTTTATTCAGGGGCGGTAACAATCAGCCCCAGCATTTT. The rearrangement uses TRBV28 and TRBJ1-5, with D possibly matching TRBD1 (6 bases). This CDR3 region has 16 residues. The germline gives CDR1 MDHEN, CDR2 SYDVKM. Trimming took off 1 base at V and 3 bases at J, with 13 bases between the two ends.

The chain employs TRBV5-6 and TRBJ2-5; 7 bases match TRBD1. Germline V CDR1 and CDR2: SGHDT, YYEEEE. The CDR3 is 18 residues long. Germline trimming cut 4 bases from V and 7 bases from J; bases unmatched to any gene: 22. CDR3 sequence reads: CASSHHGDLGQRYGTQYF. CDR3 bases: TGTGCCAGCAGCCATCATGGGGACCTGGGACAGCGATACGGGACCCAGTACTTC.

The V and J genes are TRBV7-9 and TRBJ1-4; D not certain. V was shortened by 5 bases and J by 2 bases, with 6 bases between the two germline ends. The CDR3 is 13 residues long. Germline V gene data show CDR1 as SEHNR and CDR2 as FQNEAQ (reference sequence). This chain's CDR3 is CASSRETNEKLFF. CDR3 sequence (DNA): TGTGCCAGCAGCCGGGAGACTAATGAAAAACTGTTTTTT.

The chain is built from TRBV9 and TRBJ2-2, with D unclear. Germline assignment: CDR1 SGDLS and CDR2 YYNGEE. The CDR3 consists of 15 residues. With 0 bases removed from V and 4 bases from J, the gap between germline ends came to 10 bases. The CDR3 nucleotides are TGTGCCAGCAGCGTAGTTTCCCGCAGCACCGGGGAGCTGTTTTTT. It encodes CASSVVSRSTGELFF.

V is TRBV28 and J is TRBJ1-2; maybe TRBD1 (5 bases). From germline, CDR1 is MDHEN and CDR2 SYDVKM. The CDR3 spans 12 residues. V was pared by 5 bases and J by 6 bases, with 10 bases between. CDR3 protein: CASSGGGNGYTF. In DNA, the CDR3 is TGTGCCAGCAGTGGGGGAGGGAATGGCTACACCTTC.

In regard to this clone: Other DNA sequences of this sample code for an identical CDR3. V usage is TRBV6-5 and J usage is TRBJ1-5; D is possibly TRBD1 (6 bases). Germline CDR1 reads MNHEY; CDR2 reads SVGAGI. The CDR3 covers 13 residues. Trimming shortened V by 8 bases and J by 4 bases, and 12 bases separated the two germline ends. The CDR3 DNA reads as TGTGCCAGCCGAAAAGGGGGGAATCAGCCCCAGCATTTT. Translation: CASRKGGNQPQHF.

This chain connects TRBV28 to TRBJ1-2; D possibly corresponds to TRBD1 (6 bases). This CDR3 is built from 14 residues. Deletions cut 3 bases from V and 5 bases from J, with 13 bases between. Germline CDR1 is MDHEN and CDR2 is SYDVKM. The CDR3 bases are TGTGCCAGCAGTTTGCAGGCAGGGGTGTATGGCTACACCTTC. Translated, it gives CASSLQAGVYGYTF.

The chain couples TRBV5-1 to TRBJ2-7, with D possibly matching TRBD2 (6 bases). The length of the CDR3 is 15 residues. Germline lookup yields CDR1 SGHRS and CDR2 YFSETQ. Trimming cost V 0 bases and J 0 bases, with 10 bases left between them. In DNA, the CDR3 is TGCGCCAGCAGCTTGGGGACTATACTCTCCTACGAGCAGTACTTC. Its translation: CASSLGTILSYEQYF.

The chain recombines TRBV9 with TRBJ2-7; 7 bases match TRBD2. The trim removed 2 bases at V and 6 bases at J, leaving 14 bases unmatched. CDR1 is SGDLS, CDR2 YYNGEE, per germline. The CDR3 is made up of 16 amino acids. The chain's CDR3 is CASSVDPGGPAAEQYF. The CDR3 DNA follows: TGTGCCAGCAGCGTTGACCCGGGGGGTCCGGCGGCCGAGCAGTACTTC. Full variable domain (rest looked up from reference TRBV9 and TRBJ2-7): DSGVTQTPKHLITATGQRVTLRCSPRSGDLSVYWYQQSLDQGLQFLIQYYNGEERAKGNILERFSAQQFPDLHSELNLSSLELGDSALYFCASSVDPGGPAAEQYFGPGTRLTVT.

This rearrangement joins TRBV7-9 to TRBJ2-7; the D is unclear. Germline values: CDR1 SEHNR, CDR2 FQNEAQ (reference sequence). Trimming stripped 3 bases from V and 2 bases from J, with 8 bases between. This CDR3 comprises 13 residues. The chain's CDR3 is CASSLPPAYEQYF. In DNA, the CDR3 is TGTGCCAGCAGCTTGCCCCCCGCCTACGAGCAGTACTTC. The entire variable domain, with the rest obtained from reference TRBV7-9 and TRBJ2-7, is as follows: DTGVSQNPRHKITKRGQNVTFRCDPISEHNRLYWYRQTLGQGPEFLTYFQNEAQLEKSRLLSDRFSAERPKGSFSTLEIQRTEQGDSAMYLCASSLPPAYEQYFGPGTRLTVT.

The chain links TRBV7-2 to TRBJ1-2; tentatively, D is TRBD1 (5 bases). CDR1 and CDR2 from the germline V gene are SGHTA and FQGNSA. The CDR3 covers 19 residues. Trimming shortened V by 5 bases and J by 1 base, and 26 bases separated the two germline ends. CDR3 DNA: TGTGCCAGCAGCCAAGGGACGGACGTAAAAACTCAGATTAACTATGGCTACACCTTC. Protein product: CASSQGTDVKTQINYGYTF.

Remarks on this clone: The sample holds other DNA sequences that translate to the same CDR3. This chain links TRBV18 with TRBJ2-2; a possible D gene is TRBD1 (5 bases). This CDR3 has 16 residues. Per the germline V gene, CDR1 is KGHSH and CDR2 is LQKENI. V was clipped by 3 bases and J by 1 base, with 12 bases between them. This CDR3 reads CASSPQGILNTGELFF. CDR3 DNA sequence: TGTGCCAGCTCACCGCAGGGAATACTGAACACCGGGGAGCTGTTTTTT.

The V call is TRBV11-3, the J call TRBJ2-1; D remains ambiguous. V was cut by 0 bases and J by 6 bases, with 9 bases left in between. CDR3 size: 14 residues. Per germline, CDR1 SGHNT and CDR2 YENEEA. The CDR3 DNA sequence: TGTGCCAGCAGCTTAGACGGGCTCGGCAATGAGCAGTTCTTC. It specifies CASSLDGLGNEQFF.